This T cell receptor (beta chain) is from a study of somatic mutations in cytotoxic T cells in rheumatoid arthritis. Repertoires were generated with immunoSEQ multiplex PCR, while TCRdb's copy carries only in-frame clones and drops some. The repertoire holds approximately 5,300 clones, with approximately 86% as singletons. This CDR3 contains 16 residues. V was pared by 3 bases and J by 3 bases, with 16 bases between. CDR1 is MDHEN, CDR2 SYDVKM, per germline. This clone was seen just once. Sequenced input: CD8+ T cells sorted from blood. The clonotype originates from a woman aged 45-65 years with rheumatoid arthritis. This chain uses TRBV28 with TRBJ2-3; D perhaps matches TRBD2 (7 bases). The CDR3 sequence: CASSFRGGPGTDTQYF. DNA for the CDR3: TGTGCCAGCAGTTTCCGCGGGGGCCCGGGGACAGATACGCAGTATTTT.